This T cell receptor beta chain was identified in a study of molecular identifiers for immune sequencing clone quantification. General study results and limits: Should identical TCR molecules share a barcode, the sizes of highly expanded clones could be underestimated. Jurkat TCR RNA spiked in from one cell could reportedly be detected among some 980,000 naive cells. Over 98% of effector molecules, yet under 1% of naive-cell molecules, were held by clones above 20 RNA copies.

This clonotype has a count of ten or more. Its antigen is undetermined. CDR1 DFQATT and CDR2 SNEGSKA come from the germline V gene (reference sequence). The CDR3 loop spans 13 amino acids. V lost 6 bases to trimming and J lost 5 bases, with 16 bases between them. Sorting defined naive CD8 T cells as CD8+CD4-CCR7+CD45RA+. In TCRdb, the PCR reads were re-called with MiXCR into one record per CDR3 protein. The sample holds tens of thousands of distinct CDR3 sequences, roughly 21% seen once. The receptor's source is a human donor in good health. Some libraries in this study had Jurkat cell RNA spiked in. The sequenced material came from naive CD8+ T cells from blood, with Jurkat cell RNA spiked in. Subset reported: FACS-sorted CD8+CD4-CCR7+CD45RA+ naive T cells. This rearrangement joins TRBV20-1 to TRBJ2-5; the D gene could be TRBD1 or TRBD2 (6 bases each). The CDR3 sequence: CSAPRGGGETQYF. CDR3 sequence (DNA): TGCAGTGCACCCAGGGGAGGAGGGGAGACCCAGTACTTC.